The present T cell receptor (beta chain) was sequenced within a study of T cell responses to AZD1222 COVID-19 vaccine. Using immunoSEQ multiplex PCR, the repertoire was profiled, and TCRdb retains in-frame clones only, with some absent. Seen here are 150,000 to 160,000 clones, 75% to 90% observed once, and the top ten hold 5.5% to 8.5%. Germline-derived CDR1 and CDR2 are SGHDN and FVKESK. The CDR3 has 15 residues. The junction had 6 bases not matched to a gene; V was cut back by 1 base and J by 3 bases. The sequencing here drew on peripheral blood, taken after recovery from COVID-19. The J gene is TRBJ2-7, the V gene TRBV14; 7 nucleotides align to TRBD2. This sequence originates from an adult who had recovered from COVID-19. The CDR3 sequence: CASSQVRGSFYEQYF. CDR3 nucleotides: TGTGCCAGCAGCCAAGTCCGCGGGAGCTTCTACGAGCAGTACTTC. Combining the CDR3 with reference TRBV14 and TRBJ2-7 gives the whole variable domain EAGVTQFPSHSVIEKGQTVTLRCDPISGHDNLYWYRRVMGKEIKFLLHFVKESKQDESGMPNNRFLAERTGGTYSTLKVQPAELEDSGVYFCASSQVRGSFYEQYFGPGTRLTVT.